This T cell receptor beta chain is drawn from a study of CD8 T cells in ankylosing spondylitis. Study-wide points: Blood from ankylosing spondylitis patients appeared to carry a characteristic roughly 8-variant TCR beta motif.

About this clonotype: The antigen remains undetermined.

The CDR3 covers 13 residues. The V and J ends lost 9 bases and 7 bases, in that order; junction bases with no gene match: 5. TCRdb reprocessed the 5' RACE reads with MiXCR, giving one entry per CDR3 protein. Of almost 400,000 distinct CDR3 sequences listed, about a fifth are singletons. The receptor was derived from a male donor with ankylosing spondylitis. The sequencing input was blood, either unsorted or a sorted T cell fraction (not recorded which). This sequence joins TRBV12-3 or TRBV12-4 and TRBJ2-7; the match to TRBD2 covers 14 bases. DNA of the CDR3: TGTGCCAGTAGACTAGCGGGAGGGAGGGAGCAGTACTTC. Translation: CASRLAGGREQYF.